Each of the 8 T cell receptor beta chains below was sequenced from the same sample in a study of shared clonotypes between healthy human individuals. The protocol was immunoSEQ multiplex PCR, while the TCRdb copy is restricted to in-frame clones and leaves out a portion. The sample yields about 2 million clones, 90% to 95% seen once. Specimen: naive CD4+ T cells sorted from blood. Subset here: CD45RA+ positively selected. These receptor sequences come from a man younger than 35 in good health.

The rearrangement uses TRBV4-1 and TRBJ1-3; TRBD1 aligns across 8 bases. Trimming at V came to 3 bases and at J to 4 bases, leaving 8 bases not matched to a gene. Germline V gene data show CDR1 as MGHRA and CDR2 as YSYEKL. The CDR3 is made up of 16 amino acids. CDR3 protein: CASSHPLGDRGNTIYF. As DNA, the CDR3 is TGCGCCAGCAGCCACCCCTTGGGGGACAGGGGAAACACCATATATTTT.

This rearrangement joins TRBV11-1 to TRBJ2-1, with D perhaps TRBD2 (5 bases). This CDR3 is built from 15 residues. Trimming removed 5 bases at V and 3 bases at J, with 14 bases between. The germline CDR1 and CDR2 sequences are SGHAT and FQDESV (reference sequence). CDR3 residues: CASSRGRGSYNEQFF. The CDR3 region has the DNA TGTGCCAGCAGCCGCGGGCGTGGGAGCTACAATGAGCAGTTCTTC.

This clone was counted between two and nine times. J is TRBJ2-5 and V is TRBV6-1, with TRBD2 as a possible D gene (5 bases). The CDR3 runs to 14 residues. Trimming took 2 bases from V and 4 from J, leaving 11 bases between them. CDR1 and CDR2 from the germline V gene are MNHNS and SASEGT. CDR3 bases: TGTGCCAGCAGTGAATCGGTCAGCGGAGAGACCCAGTACTTC. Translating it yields CASSESVSGETQYF.

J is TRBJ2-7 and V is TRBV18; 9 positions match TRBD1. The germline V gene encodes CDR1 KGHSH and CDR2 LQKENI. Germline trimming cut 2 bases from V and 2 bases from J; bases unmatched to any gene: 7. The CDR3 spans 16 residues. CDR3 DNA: TGTGCCAGCTCACCATACCGGGACAGGGAGACCTACGAGCAGTACTTC. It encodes CASSPYRDRETYEQYF.

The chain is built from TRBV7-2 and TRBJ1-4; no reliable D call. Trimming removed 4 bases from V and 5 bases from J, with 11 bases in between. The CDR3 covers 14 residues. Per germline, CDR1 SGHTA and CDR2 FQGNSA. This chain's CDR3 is CASSSSRSNEKLFF. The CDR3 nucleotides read TGTGCCAGCAGCTCCTCCAGATCGAATGAAAAACTGTTTTTT.

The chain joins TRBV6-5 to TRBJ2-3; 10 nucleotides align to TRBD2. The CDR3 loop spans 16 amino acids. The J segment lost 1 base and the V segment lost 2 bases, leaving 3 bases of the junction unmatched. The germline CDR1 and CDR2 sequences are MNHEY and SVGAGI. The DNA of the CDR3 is TGTGCCAGCAGTTACAGGACTAGCGGCCGCACAGATACGCAGTATTTT. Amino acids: CASSYRTSGRTDTQYF.

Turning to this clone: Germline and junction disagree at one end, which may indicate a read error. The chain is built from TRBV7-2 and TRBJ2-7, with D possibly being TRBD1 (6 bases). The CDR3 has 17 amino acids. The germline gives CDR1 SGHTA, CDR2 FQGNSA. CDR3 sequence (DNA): TGTGCCAGCAGTTTAGCGCAGGGGTTGACGGGCCTCTACGAGCAGTACTTC. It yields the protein CASSLAQGLTGLYEQYF.

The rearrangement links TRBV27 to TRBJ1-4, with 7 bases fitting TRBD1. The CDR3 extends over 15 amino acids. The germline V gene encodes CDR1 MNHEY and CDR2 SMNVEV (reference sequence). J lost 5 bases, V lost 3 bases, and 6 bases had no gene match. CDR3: CASSFSGQQNEKLFF. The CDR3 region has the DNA TGTGCCAGCAGTTTTTCGGGACAGCAAAATGAAAAACTGTTTTTT.